This T cell receptor (beta chain) comes out of a study of blood T cell repertoires in COVID-19. About the study: The cDNA or gDNA used as material had been derived from T cells, B-cell-depleted T cells, or PBMCs.

The assay was immunoSEQ multiplex PCR, and TCRdb's table has in-frame clones only and misses some. This sample carries roughly 200,000 clones, 84% of them seen once, and the ten largest clones take roughly 7%. CDR3 length equals 17 residues. V was clipped by 2 bases and J by 1 base; unmatched bases: 8. Germline assignment: CDR1 SGHTA and CDR2 FQGTGA. J is TRBJ2-1 and V is TRBV7-3, with 7 bases identical to TRBD1. The origin of this receptor is a woman aged 80 or over with COVID-19, enrolled during active disease. Sequenced: peripheral blood. The CDR3 DNA reads TGTGCCAGCAGCTTATCCAGGGGGTTGGTATCCTACAATGAGCAGTTCTTC. It codes for CASSLSRGLVSYNEQFF.